This T cell receptor beta chain stems from a study of blood T cells in healthy people across ages. Study results and caveats: The study could not conclusively compare naive and antigen-experienced cells, given its unsorted PBMCs. A greater number of naive CD4+ cells and higher diversity distinguished long-lived donors from aged donors. The recorded TCR beta diversity per million T cells decreased in a roughly linear manner with age.

In regard to this clonotype: Its antigen remains unknown.

Germline V gives CDR1 DFQATT, CDR2 SNEGSKA (reference sequence). V lost 1 base, J lost 7 bases, and 8 bases lay in between. This CDR3 spans 12 amino acids. Per sample, no less than 5 micrograms of total RNA were extracted. Sample-barcoded 5' priming and a J-beta primer mix drove a second PCR of about 6 to 12 cycles. MiXCR was run by TCRdb on the 5' RACE reads, yielding one entry per CDR3 protein. The sample includes about 570,000 distinct CDR3 sequences, roughly 29% seen only once; the top ten take around 18%. V is TRBV20-1 and J is TRBJ2-1; D not certain. This clonotype was sampled from a woman aged 70-85 years in good health. Material for sequencing was blood. The DNA for the CDR3 is TGCAGTGCTAGAGTACCTTGGAATGAGCAGTTCTTC. Its protein is CSARVPWNEQFF.